The source of this T cell receptor (beta chain) is a study of cytomegalovirus exposure and HLA in healthy donors. Study-level points and caveats: Through in vitro validation, a few CMV-associated chains were shown to be specific for CMV antigens. In presence/absence analyses, roughly uniform sequencing depth across donors was assumed. Within an earlier analysis, most TCR beta V segments proved productive either about 90% or about 30% of the time. Prediction of most subjects' HLA-A and HLA-B alleles by TCR beta sequences was reportedly accurate.

The PCR made use of 60 Vbeta and 13 Jbeta primers. Method: immunoSEQ multiplex PCR; TCRdb's copy keeps in-frame clones and lacks some. The top ten clones hold roughly 12% of a sample with about 150,000 clones, 60% to 80% of them seen once. The CDR3 sequence is 19 residues long. Unmatched junction bases numbered 13, after V lost 1 base and J lost 5 bases. As for this clone: What it binds is not known.

The clonotype comes from a young man in good health and CMV-seropositive. This chain links TRBV23-1 with TRBJ2-5; 13 bases line up with TRBD2. Being an ORF, TRBV23-1 has a function that is uncertain. Sequenced sample: PBMCs. The DNA for the CDR3 is TGCGCCAGCAGTCAATTCTGGACTAGCGGGAGAATGGTTCAGGAGACCCAGTACTTC. Translation: CASSQFWTSGRMVQETQYF.